This T cell receptor beta chain was found in a study of CXCR3-negative and CXCR3-positive naive CD8 T cells. UMI-labeled 5' RACE TRB cDNA libraries were prepared from the cells. TCRdb reprocessed the 5' RACE reads and reports one entry per CDR3 protein, with no DNA. With some 140,000 distinct CDR3 sequences in the sample, the ten largest clones hold approximately 0.5%. Study observations and caveats: A higher hydrophobicity marked the TRB CDR3s of CXCR3-positive naive cells versus CXCR3-negative naive cells.

In regard to this clonotype: Its target is not known.

Sequenced: naive CXCR3+ CD8+ T cells from blood. Subset here: CD45RO-CCR7+CD27+CD95- naive CD8+ T cells expressing CXCR3 (TNR3+). The TCR originated in a human donor in good health. Some clones in this sample may be carry-over from other donors' samples.

CDR3 sequence: CASSQVGEVDTQYF. This sequence joins TRBV4-2 and TRBJ2-3. Per germline, CDR1 LGHNA and CDR2 YNFKEQ. The CDR3 is 14 amino acids.